Listed below are T cell receptor beta chains from one sample, sequenced in a study of beta chain features in type 1 diabetes. Sequencing used immunoSEQ multiplex PCR; TCRdb keeps in-frame clones, though not all of them. Of 630,000 or so clones in the sample, 11% to 15% are singletons; the top ten hold nearly 0.04%. Sequencing used naive CD4+ T cells from blood. Receptors were obtained from a man between 18 and 29 years old with type 1 diabetes. CDR3s include the opening cysteine and the closing phenylalanine or tryptophan. The order of the fields is V gene, clone size, D gene, J gene, CDR3 DNA, CDR3 protein. D genes are given only for firm matches. Size is stated for part of the rows, as once, few or many counts, or as a class when the clone is expanded.

TRBV4-3	-	-	TRBJ2-7	TGCGCCAGCAGCCAAGATATTTTGGCCGCCGAGCAGTACTTC	CASSQDILAAEQYF
TRBV4-1	-	TRBD1	TRBJ1-5	TGCGCCAGCAGCCAATCCGGGACAGACAATCAGCCCCAGCATTTT	CASSQSGTDNQPQHF
TRBV12-5	few	-	TRBJ1-1	TGTGCTAGTGGTTCATCAGGCGGTCCTGAAGCTTTCTTT	CASGSSGGPEAFF
TRBV30	few	-	TRBJ2-2	TGTGCCTGGAAGTACGGGTGGGGTGCCGGGGAGCTGTTTTTT	CAWKYGWGAGELFF
TRBV7-3	few	TRBD1	TRBJ2-6	TGTGCCACCCCCACGGTCAGGACAGGGCCCTCTGGGGCCAACGTCCTGACTTTC	CATPTVRTGPSGANVLTF
TRBV18	few	-	TRBJ1-1	TGTGCCAGCTCACCATTTGGACGGGGGAACACTGAAGCTTTCTTT	CASSPFGRGNTEAFF
TRBV10-3	-	TRBD1	TRBJ2-7	TGTGCCATCAGTGACCCCCTCCTTGGGACAGCCTACGAGCAGTACTTC	CAISDPLLGTAYEQYF
TRBV27	-	TRBD2	TRBJ2-7	TGTGCCAGCAGGATGCGGGGGGGCTCCTACGAGCAGTACTTC	CASRMRGGSYEQYF
TRBV6-6	-	-	TRBJ2-2	TGTGCCAGCAGCCACAACACCGGGGAGCTGTTTTTT	CASSHNTGELFF
TRBV5-1	-	-	TRBJ1-2	TGCGCCAGCAGCTCTAGTCCAGGGGTTTTCTATGGCTACACCTTC	CASSSSPGVFYGYTF
TRBV7-9	few	-	TRBJ2-3	TGTGCCAGCAGCCCCACTCGGGGTCTTGGTACAGATACGCAGTATTTT	CASSPTRGLGTDTQYF
TRBV5-1	-	-	TRBJ2-7	TGCGCCAGCAGCTTGACAGCAGCCCCCGACGAGCAGTACTTC	CASSLTAAPDEQYF
TRBV25-1	few	-	TRBJ2-7	TGTGCCAGCAGTGCGGGACTCTCCTACGAGCAGTACTTC	CASSAGLSYEQYF
TRBV7-9	-	-	TRBJ2-1	TGTGCCAGCAGCTTAGCCCGGAAACACAATGAGCAGTTCTTC	CASSLARKHNEQFF
TRBV7-2	-	-	TRBJ2-1	TGTGCCAGCAGCTTAGACGGCGTCCTAGCTAATGAGCAGTTCTTC	CASSLDGVLANEQFF
TRBV7-9	few	-	TRBJ2-3	TGTGCCAGCAGCTTTGGGGGCGCAGATACGCAGTATTTT	CASSFGGADTQYF
TRBV30	-	-	TRBJ2-7	TGTGCCTGGGGCCCGGATCGCTCCTACGAGCAGTACTTC	CAWGPDRSYEQYF
TRBV19	-	TRBD1	TRBJ1-1	TGTGCCAGTAGTTCCCAGAGGGGACAGAGGAACACTGAAGCTTTCTTT	CASSSQRGQRNTEAFF
TRBV6-5	few	-	TRBJ2-5	TGTGCCAGCAGTTCTCGGGAACTTAAAGAGACCCAGTACTTC	CASSSRELKETQYF
TRBV29-1	-	-	TRBJ1-4	TGCAGCGTGGACCGAGTTGCAACTAATGAAAAACTGTTTTTT	CSVDRVATNEKLFF
TRBV7-9	-	-	TRBJ2-2	TGTGCCAGCAGGCGAAGTCAGGGGAACACCGGGGAGCTGTTTTTT	CASRRSQGNTGELFF
TRBV7-3	few	TRBD1	TRBJ1-2	TGTGCCAGCAGCTTAACGACAGGGGGTTATGGCTACACCTTC	CASSLTTGGYGYTF
TRBV4-1	-	-	TRBJ1-5	TGCGCCAGCAGCCAAGAAGGGGGGACCCAGCATTTT	CASSQEGGTQHF
TRBV2	-	-	TRBJ2-2	TGTGCCAGCAGCCTTAACACCGGGGAGCTGTTTTTT	CASSLNTGELFF
TRBV18	-	-	TRBJ2-7	TGTGCCAGCTCACCAGTACGGGATCTATCCTACGAGCAGTACTTC	CASSPVRDLSYEQYF
TRBV2	-	TRBD1	TRBJ2-7	TGTGCCAGCAGTGAAGGGACAGGTAACTACGAGCAGTACTTC	CASSEGTGNYEQYF
TRBV6-5	few	-	TRBJ1-5	TGTGCCAGCAGCGCTGGGTGGGGGAATCAGCCCCAGCATTTT	CASSAGWGNQPQHF
TRBV29-1	-	-	TRBJ2-7	TGCAGCGTTGAAGGGCAAAGCTACGAGCAGTACTTC	CSVEGQSYEQYF
TRBV7-9	few	TRBD1	TRBJ1-4	TGTGCCAGCAGCCCAATCCCGGGACAGAATAATGAAAAACTGTTTTTT	CASSPIPGQNNEKLFF
TRBV9	few	-	TRBJ1-2	TGTGCCAGCAGCACCCTCGGCAGGGGTCCCCCCCCGGGCGGCTACACCTTC	CASSTLGRGPPPGGYTF
TRBV11-3	once	TRBD2	TRBJ2-5	TGTGCCAGCAGCTCAACAGGGACTAGAGGGACCCAGTACTTC	CASSSTGTRGTQYF
TRBV4-2	-	-	TRBJ2-3	TGTGCCAGCAGCCTGGAGGTCCGAGCCACAGATACGCAGTATTTT	CASSLEVRATDTQYF
TRBV6-1	few	-	TRBJ2-7	TGTGCCAGCAGGGCCGACAGTTACGAGCAGTACTTC	CASRADSYEQYF
TRBV7-6	-	-	TRBJ1-2	TGTGCCAGCAGCTTTATGAGAGGTGGCTACACCTTC	CASSFMRGGYTF
TRBV30	-	TRBD2	TRBJ2-7	TGTGCCTGGAGGGGGGGGTTCACCTACGAGCAGTACTTC	CAWRGGFTYEQYF
TRBV29-1	-	TRBD1	TRBJ1-2	TGCAGCGAACGACAGGGGGCGGACTATGGCTACACCTTC	CSERQGADYGYTF
TRBV13	few	-	TRBJ1-2	TGTGCCAGCTCGGGGAGTACTAACTATGGCTACACCTTC	CASSGSTNYGYTF
TRBV4-1	-	-	TRBJ2-1	TGCGCCAGCAGCCATCCCGCTGCGGAGGGGGGCTATGAGCAGTTCTTC	CASSHPAAEGGYEQFF
TRBV2	-	-	TRBJ1-2	TGTGCCAGCAGTGAGCCCGAATCCCAGGGCTACACCTTC	CASSEPESQGYTF
TRBV9	-	-	TRBJ1-3	TGTGCCAGCAGCGTAGGGGACTCTGGAAACACCATATATTTT	CASSVGDSGNTIYF
TRBV9	few	-	TRBJ2-1	TGTGCCAGCAGCGTAGGAGCGTTATCCCTGTTAAGCTCCTACAATGAGCAGTTCTTC	CASSVGALSLLSSYNEQFF
TRBV4-1	few	-	TRBJ2-1	TGCGCCAGCAGCTCCGCGAGAATTCCTTACAATGAGCAGTTCTTC	CASSSARIPYNEQFF
TRBV7-2	-	TRBD1	TRBJ2-3	TGTGCCAGCAGCTTAGACAGGGGGGTAAATACGCAGTATTTT	CASSLDRGVNTQYF
TRBV5-4	few	-	TRBJ2-7	TGTGCCAGCAGCTCCGAGGGGGTAAGCTACGAGCAGTACTTC	CASSSEGVSYEQYF
TRBV28	few	-	TRBJ2-5	TGTGCCAGCAGGCTTTTGGCTGGAAAGGAGACCCAGTACTTC	CASRLLAGKETQYF
TRBV11-2	few	-	TRBJ1-1	TGTGCCAGCAGCTTAAGGAGGTGGAACACTGAAGCTTTCTTT	CASSLRRWNTEAFF
TRBV29-1	few	-	TRBJ1-1	TGCAGCATTCAGGGGAATGGGTACACTGAAGCTTTCTTT	CSIQGNGYTEAFF